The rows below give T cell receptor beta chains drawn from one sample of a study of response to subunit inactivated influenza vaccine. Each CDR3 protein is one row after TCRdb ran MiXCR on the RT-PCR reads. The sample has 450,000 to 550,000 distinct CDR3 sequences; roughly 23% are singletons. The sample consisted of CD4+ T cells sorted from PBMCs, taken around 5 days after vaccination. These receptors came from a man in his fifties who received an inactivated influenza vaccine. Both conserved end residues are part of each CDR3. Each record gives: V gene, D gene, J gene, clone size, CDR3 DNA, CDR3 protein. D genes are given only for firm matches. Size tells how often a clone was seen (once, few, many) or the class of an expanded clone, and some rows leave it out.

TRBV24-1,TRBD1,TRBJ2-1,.,TGTGCCACCACTAGGACAGGCGATAATGAGCAGTTCTTC,CATTRTGDNEQFF
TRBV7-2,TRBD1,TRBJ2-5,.,TGTGCCAGCAGCGTAATACAGGGGCCCCAGTACTTC,CASSVIQGPQYF
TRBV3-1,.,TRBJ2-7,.,TGTGCCAGCAGCCATATGGGGGGAGTCTACGAGCAGTACTTC,CASSHMGGVYEQYF
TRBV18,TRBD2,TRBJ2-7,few,TGTGCCAGCTCACCGGGACTAGCGGGAGTACAGTACTTC,CASSPGLAGVQYF
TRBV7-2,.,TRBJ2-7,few,TGTGCCAGCAGGGGCGGGGTTGAGCAGTACTTC,CASRGGVEQYF
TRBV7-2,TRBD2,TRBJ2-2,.,TGTGCCAGCAACCCGGGACTAGCCGTCGGGGAGCTGTTTTTT,CASNPGLAVGELFF
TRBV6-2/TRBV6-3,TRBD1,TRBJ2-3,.,TGTGCCAGCAGAAGGGGGCTAAGCACAGATACGCAGTATTTT,CASRRGLSTDTQYF
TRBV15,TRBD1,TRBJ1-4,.,TGTGCCACCAGCACCTCAAGGACAGGGGTTACTAATGAAAAACTGTTTTTT,CATSTSRTGVTNEKLFF
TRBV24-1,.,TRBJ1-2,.,TGTGCCACCAGTTTGGGGGCGGGCTATGGCTACACCTTC,CATSLGAGYGYTF
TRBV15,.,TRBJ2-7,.,TGTGCCACCAGCAAAGAAAGCTCCTACGAGCAGTACTTC,CATSKESSYEQYF
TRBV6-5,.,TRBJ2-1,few,TGTGCCAGCAGTTACTCGGTACATTCCAATGAGCAGTTCTTC,CASSYSVHSNEQFF
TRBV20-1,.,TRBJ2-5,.,TGCAGTTCGCCCGGGACTATAGGGGGGGAGACCCAGTACTTC,CSSPGTIGGETQYF
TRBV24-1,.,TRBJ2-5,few,TGTGCCACCAGTGATGCAACCCTAAAGACCCAGTACTTC,CATSDATLKTQYF
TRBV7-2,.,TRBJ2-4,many,TGTGCCAGCACCCCCGTCGGGGGAAGTGGCATTCAGTACTTC,CASTPVGGSGIQYF
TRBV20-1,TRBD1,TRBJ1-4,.,TGCAGTGCCCGAACAGGGGGCAGGGAAAAACTGTTTTTT,CSARTGGREKLFF
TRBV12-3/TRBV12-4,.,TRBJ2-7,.,TGTGCCAGCAGTCACAGGGCCGACGAGCAGTACTTC,CASSHRADEQYF
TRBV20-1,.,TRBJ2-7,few,TGCAGTGGTAGGGGACTGTCTCCCTACGAGCAGTACTTC,CSGRGLSPYEQYF
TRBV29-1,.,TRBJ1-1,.,TGCAGCGGGGGTACTGGGATCACTGAAGCTTTCTTT,CSGGTGITEAFF
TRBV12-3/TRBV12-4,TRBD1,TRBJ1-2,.,TGTGCCAGCAGTTTGCAGGGGGCCTATGGCTACACCTTC,CASSLQGAYGYTF
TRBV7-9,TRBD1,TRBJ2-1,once,TGTGCCAGCAGCCCGTGGACAGGGGGCAAAGATGAGCAGTTCTTC,CASSPWTGGKDEQFF
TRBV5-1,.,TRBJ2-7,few,TGCGCCAGCAGCTCAGGCCCGAGCTCCTACGAGCAGTACTTC,CASSSGPSSYEQYF
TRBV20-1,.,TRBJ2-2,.,TGCAGTGCTAGAGATCTGATCGGGGAGCTGTTTTTT,CSARDLIGELFF
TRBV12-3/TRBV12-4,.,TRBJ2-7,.,TGTGCCAGCAGAGAGGGACACGCAAGCTCCTACGAGCAGTACTTC,CASREGHASSYEQYF
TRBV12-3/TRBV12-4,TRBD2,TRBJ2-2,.,TGTGCCAGCACTCCGGGACTAGTCACCGGGGAGCTGTTTTTT,CASTPGLVTGELFF
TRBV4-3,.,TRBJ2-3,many,TGCGCCAGCAGCCAGGCTGACTTGGCAGATACGCAGTATTTT,CASSQADLADTQYF
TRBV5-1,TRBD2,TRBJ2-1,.,TGCGCCAGCAGCTCGGAGCTGGGACTAGCGGGAGCGGATGAGCAGTTCTTC,CASSSELGLAGADEQFF
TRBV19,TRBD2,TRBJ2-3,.,TGTGCCAGCCAATGGACTAGCGGGGTGAGAGATACGCAGTATTTT,CASQWTSGVRDTQYF